What follows are 15 T cell receptor beta chains derived from one specimen sequenced in a study of blood T cell repertoires in COVID-19. Repertoires were generated with immunoSEQ multiplex PCR, while TCRdb's copy carries only in-frame clones and drops some. In the table there are roughly 70,000 clones, about 80% of which are singletons. Sequencing was done on a sample of peripheral blood. These receptors came from a man between 65 and 79 years old who had recovered from COVID-19.

The J gene is TRBJ2-1, the V gene TRBV7-9; 8 bases match TRBD2. CDR3 size: 14 residues. V trimming: 5 bases; J trimming: 9 bases; junction bases outside the gene matches: 9. In germline, CDR1 is SEHNR, CDR2 FQNEAQ (reference sequence). CDR3 residues: CASSPPGGPTEQFF. CDR3 in DNA: TGTGCCAGCAGCCCACCGGGAGGGCCGACTGAGCAGTTCTTC. The variable domain in full, with the rest retrieved from reference TRBV7-9 and TRBJ2-1, is DTGVSQNPRHKITKRGQNVTFRCDPISEHNRLYWYRQTLGQGPEFLTYFQNEAQLEKSRLLSDRFSAERPKGSFSTLEIQRTEQGDSAMYLCASSPPGGPTEQFFGPGTRLTVL.

This chain links TRBV7-8 with TRBJ1-2; TRBD1 might be the D (6 bases). V was clipped by 0 bases and J by 8 bases, with 10 bases between them. Per germline, CDR1 SGHVS and CDR2 FQNEAQ. The CDR3 is made up of 13 amino acids. The CDR3 DNA sequence: TGTGCCAGCAGCTTAGCCCCACAGGGAGGCTACACCTTC. Its translation: CASSLAPQGGYTF.

The rearrangement links TRBV28 to TRBJ2-3; 8 bases match TRBD1. Germline lookup yields CDR1 MDHEN and CDR2 SYDVKM. The CDR3 covers 15 residues. V shed 5 bases and J 4 bases; nucleotides not matched to a gene: 8. The CDR3 DNA reads TGTGCCAGCAGTCAAGGACAGGGCCCCCCAGATACGCAGTATTTT. Protein: CASSQGQGPPDTQYF. Complete variable domain (other parts from reference TRBV28 and TRBJ2-3): DVKVTQSSRYLVKRTGEKVFLECVQDMDHENMFWYRQDPGLGLRLIYFSYDVKMKEKGDIPEGYSVSREKKERFSLILESASTNQTSMYLCASSQGQGPPDTQYFGPGTRLTVL.

The chain has TRBV4-3 and TRBJ2-4; tentatively, D is TRBD2 (6 bases). The CDR3 totals 16 residues. Per germline, CDR1 LGHNA and CDR2 YSLEER. The ends were cut back, 1 base at V and 1 base at J, with 11 bases in the middle. As DNA, the CDR3 is TGCGCCAGCAGCCAAGGCCCGGGGGAGGCCAAAAACATTCAGTACTTC. Encoded protein: CASSQGPGEAKNIQYF.

The rearrangement links TRBV28 to TRBJ2-1, with TRBD2 matching over 7 bases. The CDR3 consists of 15 residues. Unmatched junction bases numbered 14, after V lost 7 bases and J lost 8 bases. From germline, CDR1 is MDHEN and CDR2 SYDVKM. CDR3 sequence (DNA): TGTGCCAGCACCCATTTACGGGGGGTTACGGATGAGCAGTTCTTC. It translates to CASTHLRGVTDEQFF.

The chain links TRBV19 to TRBJ2-3; TRBD1 agrees at 7 bases. V was clipped by 0 bases and J by 14 bases; unmatched bases: 8. The CDR3 runs to 13 residues. Per the germline V gene, CDR1 is LNHDA and CDR2 is SQIVND (reference sequence). The CDR3 coding sequence is TGTGCCAGTAGTATAGATCAGACAGGGCAGACGTATTTT. Translating it yields CASSIDQTGQTYF. Full variable domain (missing parts from reference TRBV19 and TRBJ2-3): DGGITQSPKYLFRKEGQNVTLSCEQNLNHDAMYWYRQDPGQGLRLIYYSQIVNDFQKGDIAEGYSVSREKKESFPLTVTSAQKNPTAFYLCASSIDQTGQTYFGPGTRLTVL.

A single count supports this clone. The chain recombines TRBV9 with TRBJ1-1; D might be TRBD1 (5 bases). Trimming removed 0 bases from V and 1 base from J, with 13 bases in between. Germline values: CDR1 SGDLS, CDR2 YYNGEE. The CDR3 is 16 residues long. DNA of the CDR3: TGTGCCAGCAGCGTAGTTAGGGGAGGGGCGAACACTGAAGCTTTCTTT. It encodes CASSVVRGGANTEAFF. The full variable domain, rest sourced from reference TRBV9 and TRBJ1-1, is DSGVTQTPKHLITATGQRVTLRCSPRSGDLSVYWYQQSLDQGLQFLIQYYNGEERAKGNILERFSAQQFPDLHSELNLSSLELGDSALYFCASSVVRGGANTEAFFGQGTRLTVV.

The chain employs TRBV7-2 and TRBJ1-5; D is undetermined. Trimming shortened V by 1 base and J by 3 bases, and 4 bases separated the two germline ends. Germline CDR1 is SGHTA and CDR2 is FQGNSA. There are 13 residues in the CDR3. CDR3 DNA sequence: TGTGCCAGCAGCTTAGACACCAATCAGCCCCAGCATTTT. It encodes CASSLDTNQPQHF.

This clone was recorded once. One end of the junction varies from germline; a read error may be responsible. The chain combines TRBV28 with TRBJ2-7; D might be TRBD1 (6 bases). Germline values: CDR1 MDHEN, CDR2 SYDVKM. This CDR3 comprises 13 residues. This CDR3 is CASRLSGVPEQYF. CDR3 sequence (DNA): TGTGCCAGCAGATTATCAGGGGTCCCCGAGCAGTACTTC.

The V call is TRBV5-6, the J call TRBJ2-7; tentatively, D is TRBD2 (7 bases). Germline V gives CDR1 SGHDT, CDR2 YYEEEE. The CDR3 covers 12 residues. V was shortened by 3 bases and J by 5 bases, with 9 bases between the two germline ends. The DNA for the CDR3 is TGTGCCAGCAGCTGGGGGGGCGACGAGCAGTACTTC. As protein: CASSWGGDEQYF.

This chain joins TRBV6-2 or TRBV6-3 and TRBJ2-6, with a weak D call TRBD1 (6 bases). Germline CDR1 reads MNHEY; CDR2 reads SVGEGT. The CDR3 spans 13 residues. The V end was cut by 0 bases, the J end by 18 bases, with 15 bases between. The DNA for the CDR3 is TGTGCCAGCAGTTACTCTCCCCCTCGGGACACGACTTTC. Translation: CASSYSPPRDTTF.

This clone was picked up one time. The rearrangement uses TRBV7-8 and TRBJ2-5, with D perhaps TRBD1 (6 bases). The germline V gene encodes CDR1 SGHVS and CDR2 FQNEAQ. V shed 5 bases and J shed 0 bases, with 16 bases lying between them. CDR3 length: 16 residues. The CDR3 spells CASSRYSGQNQETQYF. For the CDR3, the DNA is TGTGCCAGCAGCCGCTATTCCGGACAGAACCAAGAGACCCAGTACTTC. The whole variable domain, remainder taken from reference TRBV7-8 and TRBJ2-5, is GAGVSQSPRYKVAKRGQDVALRCDPISGHVSLFWYQQALGQGPEFLTYFQNEAQLDKSGLPSDRFFAERPEGSVSTLKIQRTQQEDSAVYLCASSRYSGQNQETQYFGPGTRLLVL.

V usage is TRBV29-1 and J usage is TRBJ2-7; 7 bases line up with TRBD2. Germline CDR1 and CDR2: SQVTM and ANQGSEA. V was pared by 6 bases and J by 1 base, with 15 bases of the junction left unmatched. The CDR3 spans 16 residues. The CDR3 coding sequence is TGCAGCGTCGCCCCGAGGGGAGGGAGGGAGTCCTACGAGCAGTACTTC. Amino acids: CSVAPRGGRESYEQYF.

This clone has just a few counts. This chain joins TRBV15 and TRBJ1-1; D remains ambiguous. The CDR3 is made up of 15 amino acids. The V end lost 5 bases, the J end lost 3 bases, and 16 bases lay between the germline ends. The germline V gene encodes CDR1 LNHNV and CDR2 YYDKDF (reference sequence). The chain's CDR3 is CATSWDSTADTEAFF. DNA for the CDR3: TGTGCCACCAGCTGGGATTCCACAGCGGACACTGAAGCTTTCTTT. The variable domain in full, with the rest retrieved from reference TRBV15 and TRBJ1-1, is DAMVIQNPRYQVTQFGKPVTLSCSQTLNHNVMYWYQQKSSQAPKLLFHYYDKDFNNEADTPDNFQSRRPNTSFCFLDIRSPGLGDTAMYLCATSWDSTADTEAFFGQGTRLTVV.

The CDR3 sequence: CASSYSPGNEFF. The CDR3, as DNA: TGTGCCAGCAGTTACTCCCCCGGTAATGAGTTCTTC. The V call is TRBV6-5, the J call TRBJ2-1; D is ambiguous. Trimming cost V 0 bases and J 14 bases, with 11 bases left between them. Germline CDR1 is MNHEY and CDR2 is SVGAGI. CDR3 size: 12 residues.